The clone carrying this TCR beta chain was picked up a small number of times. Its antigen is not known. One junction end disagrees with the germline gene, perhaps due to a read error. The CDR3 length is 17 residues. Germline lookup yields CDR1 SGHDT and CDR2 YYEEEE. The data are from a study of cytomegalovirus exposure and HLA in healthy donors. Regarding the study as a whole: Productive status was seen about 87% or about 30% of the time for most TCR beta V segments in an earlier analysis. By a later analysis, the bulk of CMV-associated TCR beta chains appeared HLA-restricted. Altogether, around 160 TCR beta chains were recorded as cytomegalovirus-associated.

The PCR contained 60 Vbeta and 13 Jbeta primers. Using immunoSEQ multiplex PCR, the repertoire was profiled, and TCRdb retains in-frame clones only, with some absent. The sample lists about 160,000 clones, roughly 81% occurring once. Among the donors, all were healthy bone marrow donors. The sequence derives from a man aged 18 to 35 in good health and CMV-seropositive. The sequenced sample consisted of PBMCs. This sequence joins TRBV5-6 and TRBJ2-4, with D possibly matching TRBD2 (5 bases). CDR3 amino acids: CASSLSETTIAKNSQYF. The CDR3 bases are TGTGCCAGCAGCTTGTCGGAGACTACAATAGCCAAAAACAGTCAGTACTTC.